These T cell receptor beta chains were read from a single sample in a study of shared clonotypes between healthy human individuals. Measured with immunoSEQ multiplex PCR; TCRdb has only the in-frame clones, and not every one. This table holds about 690,000 clones, roughly 91% found once. Sequencing input: memory CD8+ T cells from PBMCs. The receptors here all came from a young man in good health. Some clones in this sample may be carry-over from other donors' samples. CDR3s include the opening cysteine and the closing phenylalanine or tryptophan. Each record gives: CDR3 protein, CDR3 DNA, J gene, clone size, D gene, V gene. The D gene is left open where the match is weak. Size tells how often a clone was seen (once, few, many) or the class of an expanded clone, and some rows leave it out.

CASSSLTGAYNEQFF,TGTGCCAGCAGCTCCCTGACAGGGGCCTACAATGAGCAGTTCTTC,TRBJ2-1,-,TRBD1,TRBV7-9
CASSLSGDRISSYEQYF,TGTGCCAGCAGTTTATCAGGGGACAGGATTAGCTCCTACGAGCAGTACTTC,TRBJ2-7,-,TRBD1,TRBV27
CASSPAGAGDTEAFF,TGTGCCAGCAGCCCAGCGGGGGCGGGGGACACTGAAGCTTTCTTT,TRBJ1-1,-,-,TRBV7-3
CASSERRENYGYTF,TGTGCCAGCAGCGAAAGACGGGAAAACTATGGCTACACCTTC,TRBJ1-2,-,-,TRBV7-9
CASSYGLAETEGDEQYF,TGTGCCAGCAGCTACGGACTAGCGGAAACAGAGGGGGACGAGCAGTACTTC,TRBJ2-7,-,TRBD2,TRBV28
CASSLAGRPSGNLLDEQFF,TGTGCCAGCAGCTTAGCCGGGAGGCCTAGCGGAAATCTACTGGATGAGCAGTTCTTC,TRBJ2-1,-,TRBD2,TRBV7-6
CASSPSRGWNYGYTF,TGTGCCAGCAGCCCTTCTCGAGGTTGGAACTATGGCTACACCTTC,TRBJ1-2,-,-,TRBV7-9
CASSPHPGPGDGYTF,TGCGCCAGCAGCCCCCATCCAGGGCCCGGGGATGGCTACACCTTC,TRBJ1-2,-,-,TRBV4-3
CASSYSEGDREKLFF,TGTGCCAGCAGTTACTCGGAGGGGGATCGTGAAAAACTGTTTTTT,TRBJ1-4,-,-,TRBV6-5
CASRARTSGSTDTQYF,TGTGCCAGCAGGGCCCGGACTAGCGGGAGCACAGATACGCAGTATTTT,TRBJ2-3,many,TRBD2,TRBV27
CASSQDPAGWAYEQYF,TGTGCCAGCAGCCAAGACCCAGCGGGATGGGCCTACGAGCAGTACTTC,TRBJ2-7,once,TRBD2,TRBV4-2
CASGLEVVIGTSVRASSYNEQFF,TGTGCTAGTGGTTTGGAGGTAGTGATAGGGACTAGCGTTCGCGCGAGCTCCTACAATGAGCAGTTCTTC,TRBJ2-1,-,TRBD2,TRBV12-5
CASSPLGGRASDEQFF,TGTGCCAGCAGCCCACTAGGGGGGAGGGCCTCGGATGAGCAGTTCTTC,TRBJ2-1,-,-,TRBV4-2
CASSPRAGHEQFF,TGTGCCAGCAGCCCGAGGGCGGGGCATGAGCAGTTCTTC,TRBJ2-1,once,-,TRBV27